This T cell receptor (beta chain) was sequenced during a study of a mutant IDH1 vaccine in newly diagnosed glioma. Whole-study context: Most patients had received both radiotherapy and temozolomide, the prior options being radiotherapy, temozolomide, or both.

V was clipped by 8 bases and J by 3 bases, with 10 bases between them. The CDR3 extends over 13 amino acids. The germline gives CDR1 MGHDK, CDR2 SYGVNS. This sample's time point: week 11, during vaccination. Doses comprised 300 ug of mutant IDH1 20-mer peptide each, plus topical imiquimod. Remarks on this clone: The target antigen is unknown.

Profiled with immunoSEQ multiplex PCR; TCRdb holds only in-frame clones, not every one. The table has under 150,000 clones, about nine tenths seen once. The source of this sequence is a woman in her fifties or sixties with glioma. Sequenced material: PBMCs, taken from a glioma patient whose treatment included an IDH1 peptide vaccine. The chain carries TRBV25-1 and TRBJ1-4; D not certain. CDR3 protein: CASRPAANEKLFF. The DNA of the CDR3 is TGTGCCAGCCGCCCAGCAGCTAATGAAAAACTGTTTTTT.